This T cell receptor beta chain was sequenced during a study of glioma-infiltrating T cells (dated by TCRdb to about 2016). Regarding the research as a whole: Sequencing of TCR alpha- and beta-chain repertoires was performed on glioma tissue, on non-neoplastic brain tissue, and on matched peripheral blood mononuclear cells. To measure divergence between tissue and blood T-cell populations, each tissue-infiltrating repertoire was compared with the peripheral blood repertoire of the same patient. Three low-grade glioma patients, roughly 8 primary glioblastoma patients and three non-glioma patients contributing non-neoplastic brain tissue were included in the paired cohort. Overall study outcomes, separate from this receptor: VJ-independent divergence between tissue and blood was lower than expected in non-neoplastic patients but higher than expected in all gliomas, particularly low-grade gliomas. Small numbers underpinned the group comparisons: under ten glioblastoma patients, three low-grade glioma patients and three non-neoplastic patients. Only a very small number of CDR3 sequences turned up in both tissue and blood, a result put down to high CDR3 diversity combined with limited sampling.

With regard to this clonotype: What antigen it recognizes has not been identified. Since no conserved phenylalanine or tryptophan closes the CDR3, a read error is the likely cause.

TCR alpha and beta CDR3 regions were amplified with the iRepertoire nested amplicon-rescue multiplex PCR (arm-PCR) platform from RNA. One-step reverse transcription and amplification used about 95-400 ng of tissue mRNA or PBMC total RNA as input. Following bead purification, Illumina adapters were added by a secondary multiplex PCR, and the libraries were gel-purified between 200 and 400 bp. The libraries contained internal 6-nucleotide barcodes that were used for demultiplexing. Sequencing of libraries was performed on an Illumina MiSeq with 2x220 or 2x250 nucleotide paired-end reads. The published analysis was carried out like this. Paired reads were merged using FLASH 1.2.11 and aligned with BWA-MEM to the GRCh37 human genome, and TRA and TRB reads were then extracted. An IMGT-derived reference of cassette sequences and CDR3 motifs, with pseudogenes included, was used for V and J assignment. Reads were translated in three frames, and productive CDR3s were defined by a C…FGXG motif without stop codons. Unique combinations of V-J cassette pair and CDR3 amino acid sequence were defined as clonotypes. Hamming distance filtering was applied to reads, with thresholds set by the sequence error rate of each sample in mapped regions. TCRdb trimmed public reads at Q25 via fastp, called clones via MiXCR and kept in-frame beta chains. All rows with the same CDR3 protein become a single entry with the most common DNA and genes. TCRdb assigned the V and J calls; the authors' analysis was not used. The sample records roughly 4,000 distinct CDR3 sequences, roughly 25% of which are singletons. Of the sample, roughly 8.8% falls within the top ten clones.

CDR1 and CDR2 (MGHRA, YSYEKL) derive from the germline V gene. From its first to its last residue, the CDR3 has 15 amino acids. Here the CDR3 DNA is all that survives: 45 bases in frame from base 1. V drops 1 base and J drops 3 bases, leaving 10 bases in between. Sequencing was carried out using glioma tissue, nonneoplastic brain tissue, or PBMCs (not recorded which). The source is a human donor with low-grade glioma or glioblastoma, undergoing nonglioma brain surgery, or in good health (not recorded which). The sequence joins TRBV4-1 to TRBJ2-1; the D gene is possibly TRBD1, with 5 bases matching. The base sequence is TGCGCCAGCAGCCAAGTTCCCAGGGACTACAATGAGCAGTTCCTA. Protein translation: CASSQVPRDYNEQFL.